Many counts were recorded for the clone carrying this T cell receptor beta chain. The antigen remains undetermined. These data come from a study of T-cell reconstitution after alpha-beta-depleted transplantation in children. Study outcomes and limitations: In patients about two months after transplant, alpha-beta T cells reportedly arose from several hundred expanded graft clones. At the one-year point after transplant, T-cell counts and TCRbeta diversity were found to come mostly from T cells that had been newly produced.

The CDR3 length is 12 residues. Germline values: CDR1 DFQATT, CDR2 SNEGSKA (reference sequence). Unique molecular identifiers were incorporated during preparation of the TCRbeta library. One entry per CDR3 protein results from TCRdb running MiXCR on the PCR reads. This sample has 700,000 or so distinct CDR3 sequences, with about 12% found just once. The sequenced sample was PBMCs, obtained before TCRalphabeta/CD19-depleted stem cell transplant. This receptor was obtained from a girl between 2 and 10 years old with congenital amegakaryocytic thrombocytopenia, due to receive a stem cell transplant. This chain uses TRBV20-1 with TRBJ2-7, with D hard to call. In nucleotides, the CDR3 is TGCAGCGGTATTAAGAGCTCCTACGAGCAGTACTTC. Translated: CSGIKSSYEQYF.